These T cell receptor beta chains were read from a single sample in a study of T-cell memory formation after mild COVID-19. From the 5' RACE reads, TCRdb called clonotypes with MiXCR, one entry per CDR3 protein. The table shows 250,000 to 350,000 distinct CDR3 sequences, with approximately 19% occurring only once. Sequences were obtained from PBMCs or a T cell subset sorted from them (not recorded which). The receptor source for this set is a man younger than 35 who had mild COVID-19 (a few samples of this study predate the infection). Cell type and time point are not known. Both conserved end residues are part of each CDR3. The order of the fields is J gene, D gene, V gene, clone size, CDR3 DNA, CDR3 protein. A D gene is named only where the DNA matches it firmly. The size entry is marked missing in some rows and otherwise reads once, few, many or a size class.

TRBJ2-1	NA	TRBV5-1	few	TGCGCCAGCAGTGTCTCCGACAGTAATGAGCAGTTCTTC	CASSVSDSNEQFF
TRBJ2-1	TRBD1	TRBV6-2/TRBV6-3	NA	TGTGCCAGCAGTTCCAGGACAGGGCGCTCCTACAATGAGCAGTTCTTC	CASSSRTGRSYNEQFF
TRBJ2-3	TRBD1	TRBV11-2	NA	TGTGCCAGCAGTTCGGACAGGGGGTCTTGGGGGTCAGATACGCAGTATTTT	CASSSDRGSWGSDTQYF
TRBJ1-1	NA	TRBV11-1	NA	TGTGCCAGCAGCTACGTCACAGGTTCCACTGAAGCTTTCTTT	CASSYVTGSTEAFF
TRBJ2-3	NA	TRBV7-2	many	TGTGCCAGCAGTCCCCAGCGACGGGATACGCAGTATTTT	CASSPQRRDTQYF
TRBJ2-3	TRBD1	TRBV23-1	few	TGCGCCAGCAGTCCGAGGGGGCGGACAGATACGCAGTATTTT	CASSPRGRTDTQYF
TRBJ2-5	TRBD1	TRBV20-1	NA	TGCAGTGCTAGAAAGGGGGCAGGACCAGAGACCCAGTACTTC	CSARKGAGPETQYF
TRBJ2-3	TRBD1	TRBV29-1	NA	TGCAGCGGGGAGACAGGGGCGGGCACAGATACGCAGTATTTT	CSGETGAGTDTQYF
TRBJ2-2	NA	TRBV19	NA	TGTGCCAGTATGGGACGCACAAACACCGGGGAGCTGTTTTTT	CASMGRTNTGELFF
TRBJ2-1	NA	TRBV28	few	TGTGCCAGCAGTCCCCCCCGGAGTACCTCCTACAATGAGCAGTTCTTC	CASSPPRSTSYNEQFF
TRBJ1-1	NA	TRBV20-1	many	TGCAGTGCTAGCCCCCCCACCTCGAACACTGAAGCTTTCTTT	CSASPPTSNTEAFF
TRBJ2-3	TRBD2	TRBV11-2	NA	TGTGCCAGCAGCTTATACGTGCTAGCGGGTAGCACAGATACGCAGTATTTT	CASSLYVLAGSTDTQYF
TRBJ1-2	NA	TRBV24-1	NA	TGTGCCACCAGTGATTTCCGGCTGTACTATGGCTACACCTTC	CATSDFRLYYGYTF
TRBJ1-1	TRBD1	TRBV6-5	few	TGTGCCAGCGGGGACAGCCTTCTCACTGAAGCTTTCTTT	CASGDSLLTEAFF
TRBJ1-5	TRBD1	TRBV9	few	TGTGCCAGCAGCGAACAAGGGACAGGGGATCAGCCCCAGCATTTT	CASSEQGTGDQPQHF
TRBJ2-2	NA	TRBV2	few	TGTGCCAGCAGTGTCGAGGGAACGAACACCGGGGAGCTGTTTTTT	CASSVEGTNTGELFF
TRBJ1-5	NA	TRBV10-3	once	TGTGCCACCGGCGGGAGGGATCAGCCCCAGCATTTT	CATGGRDQPQHF
TRBJ2-7	NA	TRBV29-1	NA	TGCAGCGTTGAAGTAACCAGCTCCTACGAGCAGTACTTC	CSVEVTSSYEQYF
TRBJ2-1	TRBD2	TRBV7-9	NA	TGTGCCAGCAGCCTAGCGGGGGGCTCCAATGAGCAGTTCTTC	CASSLAGGSNEQFF
TRBJ2-2	NA	TRBV5-6	few	TGTGCCAGCAGCTTGGGGGGTACGGAGCTGTTTTTT	CASSLGGTELFF
TRBJ2-5	TRBD2	TRBV20-1	NA	TGCAGTGCCAAGCTCCTGAGCGGGGGCCAAGAGACCCAGTACTTC	CSAKLLSGGQETQYF
TRBJ1-6	NA	TRBV7-8	few	TGTGCCAGCAGCTTAGTCGGGAAAACACCCCTCCACTTT	CASSLVGKTPLHF
TRBJ2-5	TRBD2	TRBV7-2	few	TGTGCCAGCAGCATACTAGCGGCGACCATCCAAGAGACCCAGTACTTC	CASSILAATIQETQYF
TRBJ1-2	TRBD1	TRBV7-2	NA	TGTGCCAGCAGCTTATCAGGGACAGGAGATGCTGACTATGGCTACACCTTC	CASSLSGTGDADYGYTF
TRBJ1-4	NA	TRBV5-1	few	TGCGCCAGCAGCTGGGGACCCGGGGATGAAAAACTGTTTTTT	CASSWGPGDEKLFF
TRBJ1-2	TRBD1	TRBV10-3	NA	TGTGCCATCAGGGGAGAAACAACAGGGGAAGCTAACTATGGCTACACCTTC	CAIRGETTGEANYGYTF
TRBJ1-2	NA	TRBV3-1	NA	TGTGCCAGCAGCCAAGTCACCGGGGGTGGCTACACCTTC	CASSQVTGGGYTF
TRBJ2-3	TRBD2	TRBV7-2	few	TGTGCCAGCAGCTTAGCGGCCGGGGGGGCTTTAGGAGATACGCAGTATTTT	CASSLAAGGALGDTQYF
TRBJ2-5	NA	TRBV10-3	NA	TGTGCCATCAGGGGGGCCGATATGGAGACCCAGTACTTC	CAIRGADMETQYF
TRBJ2-2	NA	TRBV27	NA	TGTGCCAGCAGTTCATTTGGGAACACCGGGGAGCTGTTTTTT	CASSSFGNTGELFF
TRBJ2-2	TRBD1	TRBV20-1	few	TGCAGTGCTCTTGACAGGGCCGGCGGGGAGCTGTTTTTT	CSALDRAGGELFF
TRBJ1-4	TRBD1	TRBV4-1	NA	TGCGCCAGCAGCCCAGGGGGGGGGCTAATGGCCCACCTCAATTTT	CASSPGGGLMAHLNF
TRBJ2-1	NA	TRBV20-1	NA	TGCAGTGCTCCTGCAGAGGGGAATGAGCAGTTCTTC	CSAPAEGNEQFF
TRBJ2-1	TRBD2	TRBV29-1	NA	TGCAGCGTTGACACTAGCGCGGGCAATGAGCAGTTCTTC	CSVDTSAGNEQFF
TRBJ2-3	NA	TRBV7-6	many	TGTGCCAGCAGCCCCCCGTCCCAGACAGATACGCAGTATTTT	CASSPPSQTDTQYF
TRBJ2-3	NA	TRBV2	NA	TGTGCCAGCAGGGCCAGAGGAGGCACAGATACGCAGTATTTT	CASRARGGTDTQYF
TRBJ1-2	NA	TRBV6-5	few	TGTGCCAGCAGTTACTCGATTCAGGGAGCGAATACCTACTATGGCTACACCTTC	CASSYSIQGANTYYGYTF
TRBJ1-4	TRBD1	TRBV5-6	NA	TGTGCCAGCAGCTTGAACAGGGGACTTGAAAAACTGTTTTTT	CASSLNRGLEKLFF
TRBJ2-3	NA	TRBV3-1	NA	TGTGCCAGCAGCCCCTCGATGGGTCGCCTTAGCACAGATACGCAGTATTTT	CASSPSMGRLSTDTQYF
TRBJ2-3	NA	TRBV5-1	many	TGTGCCAGTAGTCTATCAACAGATACGCAGTATTTT	CASSLSTDTQYF
TRBJ1-1	NA	TRBV7-9	many	TGTGCCAGCAGCTTATGGGGGCGGATAACCATGAACACTGAAGCTTTCTTT	CASSLWGRITMNTEAFF
TRBJ1-1	NA	TRBV5-1	few	TGCGCCAGCAGCTTACTGGGGGGGCACACTGAAGCTTTCTTT	CASSLLGGHTEAFF
TRBJ2-5	TRBD1	TRBV5-6	NA	TGTGCCAGCCTCCCGACGCAGGGGGCGGGGGAGACCCAGTACTTC	CASLPTQGAGETQYF
TRBJ1-1	TRBD1	TRBV7-2	large	TGTGCCAGCAGCTTAGGGTCAGGGGGCACTGAAGCTTTCTTT	CASSLGSGGTEAFF
TRBJ2-3	NA	TRBV7-2	NA	TGTGCCAGCAGCTACCCTGCGGGTGGACACAGCACAGATACGCAGTATTTT	CASSYPAGGHSTDTQYF
TRBJ2-1	TRBD2	TRBV24-1	NA	TGTGCCACCAGTGACCAGACTAGCGGGGGGTACAATGAGCAGTTCTTC	CATSDQTSGGYNEQFF
TRBJ1-4	NA	TRBV21-1	NA	TGTGCCAGCAGCTCCCGACAGGGGTTAAAACTGTTTTTT	CASSSRQGLKLFF
TRBJ2-1	TRBD1	TRBV27	NA	TGTGCCAGCAGCTGGACAGGTGCGGATGAGCAGTTCTTC	CASSWTGADEQFF
TRBJ2-1	NA	TRBV20-1	NA	TGCAGTGCTACCGGGATGACCCACAATGAGCAGTTCTTC	CSATGMTHNEQFF
TRBJ2-2	NA	TRBV4-3	NA	TGCGCCAGCAGCCCGGATGAGGACACCGGGGAGCTGTTTTTT	CASSPDEDTGELFF
TRBJ2-7	NA	TRBV6-2/TRBV6-3	NA	TGTGCCAGCGGGGGTGCGCTCTACGAGCAGTACTTC	CASGGALYEQYF
TRBJ2-7	NA	TRBV5-1	few	TGCGCCAGCAGCTATTCCTCCTACGAGCAGTACTTC	CASSYSSYEQYF
TRBJ2-1	TRBD2	TRBV4-1	NA	TGCGCCAGCAGCCAAGGGGGACTAGCGGTAGGTAGCTCCTACAATGAGCAGTTCTTC	CASSQGGLAVGSSYNEQFF
TRBJ1-5	NA	TRBV2	NA	TGTGCCAGCAGAGCTTGGGGGGGCTATCAGCCCCAGCATTTT	CASRAWGGYQPQHF
TRBJ1-2	NA	TRBV11-1	NA	TGTGCCAGCAGCTCCTACGAATATGGCTACACCTTC	CASSSYEYGYTF
TRBJ1-1	NA	TRBV4-3	NA	TGCGCCAGCAGCCAAGATCGCGGAGGGCTGAACACTGAAGCTTTCTTT	CASSQDRGGLNTEAFF
TRBJ2-3	NA	TRBV5-1	few	TGCGCCAGCAGGACCGGGACACCCCCAGATACGCAGTATTTT	CASRTGTPPDTQYF
TRBJ2-3	TRBD1	TRBV7-9	few	TGTGCCAGCAGCTCGGACAGGACGGGGAATACGCAGTATTTT	CASSSDRTGNTQYF
TRBJ2-1	TRBD2	TRBV12-3/TRBV12-4	few	TGTGCCAGCACCGGGGGGGGATACAATGAGCAGTTCTTC	CASTGGGYNEQFF
TRBJ2-3	NA	TRBV9	NA	TGTGCCAGCAGCCCGACGAACAGAATGAGCAGGGCCCCAGATACGCAGTATTTT	CASSPTNRMSRAPDTQYF